These T cell receptor beta chains were read from a single sample in a study of cytomegalovirus exposure and HLA in healthy donors. Assay: immunoSEQ multiplex PCR; the TCRdb copy retains only in-frame clones and omits some. Of 130,000 or so clones in the sample, 88% are singletons; the top ten hold roughly 0.5%. What was sequenced was PBMCs. The receptors were gathered from a woman between 35 and 50 years old in good health and CMV-seronegative. Both conserved end residues are part of each CDR3. Fields, in order: D gene, clone size, V gene, J gene, CDR3 DNA, CDR3 protein. The D gene is left open where the match is weak. The listing skips clone size in some rows; elsewhere it reads once, few, many or a size class.

>TRBD2|-|TRBV14|TRBJ2-7
TGTGCCAGCAGTCTCAGCGGGAGCTCCTACGAGCAGTACTTC
CASSLSGSSYEQYF
>-|-|TRBV29-1|TRBJ2-1
TGCAGCGTTGAGTGGCTAGCAAACAATGAGCAGTTCTTC
CSVEWLANNEQFF
>TRBD1|-|TRBV10-3|TRBJ1-1
TGTGCCATCAGTGAGCCGGACAGGAAGGCTTTCTTT
CAISEPDRKAFF
>TRBD1|-|TRBV7-2|TRBJ1-3
TGTGCCAGCAGCTTGAGGCAGGGGGCGATCCAAGGCACCATATATTTT
CASSLRQGAIQGTIYF
>-|-|TRBV4-3|TRBJ2-1
TGCGCCAGCAGCCAAGATCGACTGTTGGGGGCGGGAGTTAACAATGAGCAGTTCTTC
CASSQDRLLGAGVNNEQFF
>TRBD1|-|TRBV9|TRBJ1-3
TGTGCCAGCAGCGCCACAGGGGGAGGAAACACCATATATTTT
CASSATGGGNTIYF
>TRBD2|-|TRBV27|TRBJ2-7
TGTGCCAGCACGGGGGGAGCCCCGTACTACGAGCAGTACTTC
CASTGGAPYYEQYF
>-|-|TRBV10-3|TRBJ1-3
TGTGCCATCACCCAGGGCCGAAACACCATATATTTT
CAITQGRNTIYF
>TRBD2|-|TRBV4-1|TRBJ2-4
TGCGCCAGCAGCCAGACTTCAACCACGGGGACTAGCGGGACTGGGAACATTCAGTACTTC
CASSQTSTTGTSGTGNIQYF
>TRBD2|-|TRBV11-2|TRBJ2-7
TGTGCCAGCAGCTTAACCTCTGTTCCCCCTGGCGGGAGATACGAGCAGTACTTC
CASSLTSVPPGGRYEQYF
>TRBD1|-|TRBV4-3|TRBJ1-2
TGCGCCAGCAGCCAAGACTCAGGGGGCTTATATGGCTACACCTTC
CASSQDSGGLYGYTF
>TRBD1|-|TRBV19|TRBJ1-2
TGTGCCAGTAGTCTGCGACAGGGGGCGGATGGCTACACCTTC
CASSLRQGADGYTF
>-|-|TRBV5-6|TRBJ2-7
TGTGCCAGCAGCCTAAGACAGCGCCTCCACGAGCAGTACTTC
CASSLRQRLHEQYF
>TRBD1|once|TRBV28|TRBJ1-2
TGTGCCAGCAGCACAGGGGCCCTCTATGGCTACACCTTC
CASSTGALYGYTF
>TRBD1|-|TRBV5-4|TRBJ1-4
TGTGCCAGCAGCTTGGACAGGGGAACGGGTGAAAAACTGTTTTTT
CASSLDRGTGEKLFF
>-|-|TRBV6-5|TRBJ1-3
TGTGCCAGCAGCGAGACTTCAGGAAACACCATATATTTT
CASSETSGNTIYF
>-|-|TRBV13|TRBJ2-2
TGTGCCAGCAGCTTAGATCGGAACACCGGGGAGCTGTTTTTT
CASSLDRNTGELFF
>-|-|TRBV15|TRBJ2-3
TGTGCCACCAGCGGGGGGACCCATGTTTCAGATACGCAGTATTTT
CATSGGTHVSDTQYF
>-|-|TRBV7-9|TRBJ2-5
TGTTCCAGCAGCTCCCTCCCCCAAGAGACCCAGTACTTC
CSSSSLPQETQYF
>TRBD1|-|TRBV28|TRBJ1-1
TGTGCCAGCAGTTTATCTTCGGGACAGCTGAACACTGAAGCTTTCTTT
CASSLSSGQLNTEAFF
>-|once|TRBV19|TRBJ2-1
TGTGCCAGTAGTTCGGGTACCTACAATGAGCAGTTCTTC
CASSSGTYNEQFF
>-|once|TRBV7-9|TRBJ2-4
TGTGCCAGCAGCACAGCGTCCAGGGGAATCGGGAACATTCAGTACTTC
CASSTASRGIGNIQYF
>TRBD1|-|TRBV6-5|TRBJ1-1
TGTGCCAGCAGTTGGACAGGGGGCGTAAGCACTGAAGCTTTCTTT
CASSWTGGVSTEAFF
>TRBD2|-|TRBV11-3|TRBJ2-7
TGTGCCAGCAGCTTAAGTCCTAGCGGGAGTTTCAACGAGCAGTACTTC
CASSLSPSGSFNEQYF
>TRBD2|-|TRBV10-3|TRBJ2-1
TGTGCCATCACCGAGACTAGCGGTTACAATGAGCAGTTCTTC
CAITETSGYNEQFF
>-|-|TRBV27|TRBJ1-1
TGTGCCAGCAGTCCCGGCTTGACACGAAACACTGAAGCTTTCTTT
CASSPGLTRNTEAFF
>-|-|TRBV5-1|TRBJ1-5
TGCGCCAGCAGCTTGGATGGGAGTCAGCCCCAGCATTTT
CASSLDGSQPQHF
>-|once|TRBV12-1|TRBJ2-7
TGTGCCAGCAGCTTTCAGGGATCCTACGAGCAGTACTTC
CASSFQGSYEQYF
>-|-|TRBV10-3|TRBJ1-1
TGTGCCATCAAAGACAGCGGGTTGAACACTGAAGCTTTCTTT
CAIKDSGLNTEAFF
>-|-|TRBV4-2|TRBJ2-5
TGTGCCAGCAGCAATGAGGAGACCCAGTACTTC
CASSNEETQYF
>TRBD2|once|TRBV11-2|TRBJ2-3
TGTGCCAGCAGCTTAAGAAGCGGGAGTGACACAGATACGCAGTATTTT
CASSLRSGSDTDTQYF
>TRBD1|-|TRBV7-9|TRBJ2-5
TGTGCCAGCAGCCCCCGGACAGGGGGGCGAGAGACCCAGTACTTC
CASSPRTGGRETQYF
>-|-|TRBV4-2|TRBJ2-6
TGTGCCAGCAGCCAAGCACAGGGCGCTGGGGCCAACGTCCTGACTTTC
CASSQAQGAGANVLTF
>TRBD2|-|TRBV10-3|TRBJ2-2
TGTGCCATCAGCGGACTAGTTCGGGGCGGGGAGCTGTTTTTT
CAISGLVRGGELFF
>-|few|TRBV19|TRBJ1-1
TGTGCCAGTAGACCGGGACACTATAACACTGAAGCTTTCTTT
CASRPGHYNTEAFF
>-|-|TRBV7-9|TRBJ1-5
TGTGCCAGCAGCTTGGTCGGTCAGCCCCAGCATTTT
CASSLVGQPQHF
>-|-|TRBV5-6|TRBJ1-3
TGTGCCAGCAGCTTGTCATCTGGAAACACCATATATTTT
CASSLSSGNTIYF
>TRBD1|-|TRBV10-2|TRBJ1-4
TGCGCCAGCAGTGCTATAGGGGACAGGGGGCTCTCAGGTGAAAAACTGTTTTTT
CASSAIGDRGLSGEKLFF
>TRBD1|-|TRBV7-9|TRBJ1-1
TGTGCCAGCAGAGGACAGGGGGGCACTGAAGCTTTCTTT
CASRGQGGTEAFF
>TRBD1|-|TRBV18|TRBJ1-2
TGTGCCAGCTCACCGGGACAGGGGGAAATAGGCTACACCTTC
CASSPGQGEIGYTF
>-|-|TRBV5-4|TRBJ2-4
TGTGCCAGCAGCTTGGGGGGGGAGACGGGTATACAGTACTTC
CASSLGGETGIQYF
>TRBD1|-|TRBV5-1|TRBJ1-6
TGCGCCAGAATTTGGACAGGGTCGAATTCACCCCTCCACTTT
CARIWTGSNSPLHF
>-|once|TRBV5-8|TRBJ2-7
TGTGCCAGCAGCCCCAGGAACGAGCAGTACTTC
CASSPRNEQYF
>-|-|TRBV4-3|TRBJ1-5
TGCGCCAGCAGCCTCGCGGGGAATCAGCCCCAGCATTTT
CASSLAGNQPQHF
>TRBD1|-|TRBV5-1|TRBJ2-7
TGCGCCAGTCGAGGGGGACAGGGCTACGAGCAGTACTTC
CASRGGQGYEQYF
>TRBD2|-|TRBV30|TRBJ2-1
TGTGCCTGGAGTGGGACTAGCGGGAGATCCCTTCTCTACAATGAGCAGTTCTTC
CAWSGTSGRSLLYNEQFF
>-|-|TRBV6-6|TRBJ2-7
TGTGCCAGCATACGACAAGGAACCTACGAGCAGTACTTC
CASIRQGTYEQYF
>TRBD1|-|TRBV11-3|TRBJ1-4
TGTGCCAGCAGCCTAACGGGACAGGCTCTAGCTAATGAAAAACTGTTTTTT
CASSLTGQALANEKLFF
>TRBD1|-|TRBV7-6|TRBJ1-4
TGTGCCAGCAGCTTTGGGACAGGGGGCCGTGAAAAACTGTTTTTT
CASSFGTGGREKLFF
>-|-|TRBV7-9|TRBJ2-1
TGTTCCAGCAGCTTAGCGCCCCGGGAGACCTACAATGAGCAGTTCTTC
CSSSLAPRETYNEQFF
>-|-|TRBV5-4|TRBJ2-3
TGTGCCAGCTCTACTCCCCCTCCTGCGGATACGCAGTATTTT
CASSTPPPADTQYF
>-|-|TRBV7-7|TRBJ2-5
TGTGCTAGCAGCCCTTGGCGCGGGGACCAGACCCAGTACTTC
CASSPWRGDQTQYF
>-|-|TRBV30|TRBJ2-3
TGTGCCTGGAATCGGGGAGGAGGTGGCACAGATACGCAGTATTTT
CAWNRGGGGTDTQYF
>-|-|TRBV29-1|TRBJ2-7
TGCAGCGTTGCCCGTAAAATAGACTACGAGCAGTACTTC
CSVARKIDYEQYF
>-|-|TRBV9|TRBJ2-3
TGTGCCAGCAGCGTAGTAGCGGCTAAAACAGATACGCAGTATTTT
CASSVVAAKTDTQYF
>TRBD2|-|TRBV11-3|TRBJ2-3
TGTGCCAGCAGCTTGGGTCTAGCGGGGGGGGGCACAGATACGCAGTATTTT
CASSLGLAGGGTDTQYF
>TRBD2|once|TRBV5-1|TRBJ2-1
TGCGCCAGCAGCTCCGGGACTAGCGTCAATGAGCAGTTCTTC
CASSSGTSVNEQFF
>TRBD1|-|TRBV13|TRBJ2-7
TGTGCCAGCAGCTTTGGGACAGGGTCTTTTCCTTTATCCTACGAGCAGTACTTC
CASSFGTGSFPLSYEQYF
>TRBD2|-|TRBV5-1|TRBJ2-7
TGCGCCAGCAGCTTGAGCGGGGGAGGCTACGAGCAGTACTTC
CASSLSGGGYEQYF
>-|-|TRBV30|TRBJ2-6
TGTGCCTGGAGTGTGGGCTTGATGGGCTCTGGGGCCAACGTCCTGACTTTC
CAWSVGLMGSGANVLTF